Following are 7 T cell receptor beta chains from one sample sequenced in a study of CD8 T cells in ankylosing spondylitis. TCRdb independently ran MiXCR on the 5' RACE reads; one entry per CDR3 protein. The sample includes 200,000 or so distinct CDR3 sequences, 15% to 20% of them seen just once. Sequencing was carried out using blood, either unsorted or a sorted T cell fraction (not recorded which). These receptors were collected from a male donor under 30 with ankylosing spondylitis or in good health (not recorded which).

This chain uses TRBV29-1 with TRBJ2-3, with 7 positions matching TRBD2. The CDR3 totals 10 residues. Looked up from germline, CDR1 is SQVTM and CDR2 is ANQGSEA. Trimming at V came to 6 bases and at J to 11 bases, leaving 5 bases not matched to a gene. The chain's CDR3 is CSVRDYRQYF. The CDR3 bases are TGCAGCGTCCGGGACTATAGGCAGTATTTT.

This clonotype has ten or more counts. V usage is TRBV28 and J usage is TRBJ2-5; 14 bases match TRBD2. CDR1 and CDR2 (germline): MDHEN, SYDVKM. V dropped 6 bases and J dropped 5; count of bases not matched to a gene: 8. This CDR3 is 16 amino acids long. The CDR3 nucleotides read TGTGCCAGCAGAGGACTAGCGGGAGGAGTGGTTGAGACCCAGTACTTC. It encodes CASRGLAGGVVETQYF.

In this sample, this clonotype turned up many times. The V and J genes are TRBV11-2 and TRBJ2-5, with D perhaps TRBD2 (5 bases). CDR1 SGHAT and CDR2 FQNNGV come from the germline V gene. Trimming took off 0 bases at V and 10 bases at J, with 12 bases between the two ends. The CDR3 runs 13 residues. In DNA, the CDR3 is TGTGCCAGCAGCTTAGAACTAGACGTGGGCCAGTACTTC. Translating gives CASSLELDVGQYF.

There are many counts of this clonotype. The J gene is TRBJ2-1, the V gene TRBV13; D perhaps matches TRBD1 (6 bases). V was shortened by 1 base and J by 6 bases, with 25 bases between the two germline ends. Germline CDR1 is PRHDT and CDR2 is FYEKMQ (reference sequence). The CDR3 totals 19 residues. The CDR3 bases are TGTGCCAGCAGCTTAGAGGCCTGGTTTGTGGACAGAAAGCCCAATGAGCAGTTCTTC. Translation: CASSLEAWFVDRKPNEQFF.

This clonotype was detected ten times or more. V gene TRBV12-3 or TRBV12-4 combines with J gene TRBJ1-3, with D unresolved. Trimming pared 2 bases from V and 4 bases from J, leaving 3 bases between. This CDR3 is 12 amino acids long. Here the CDR3 reads CASSLYGNTIYF. CDR3 nucleotide sequence: TGTGCCAGCAGTTTATACGGAAACACCATATATTTT.

This clonotype occurred many times. The V call is TRBV5-5, the J call TRBJ2-5; D is unresolved. The CDR3 is 14 amino acids. V shed 4 bases and J shed 2 bases, with 12 bases lying between them. Germline CDR1 is SGHKS and CDR2 is YYEKEE (reference sequence). CDR3 DNA sequence: TGTGCCAGCAGCGTAGGTTTGGGGCAAGAGACCCAGTACTTC. Encoded protein: CASSVGLGQETQYF.

This clonotype appeared many times. The gene calls are TRBV4-2 and TRBJ1-4; D gene unclear. Per germline, CDR1 LGHNA and CDR2 YNFKEQ. V dropped 1 base and J dropped 3 bases, with 9 bases sitting between them. The CDR3 spans 15 residues. This chain's CDR3 is CASSQAGEANEKLFF. DNA for the CDR3: TGTGCCAGCAGCCAAGCCGGGGAGGCTAATGAAAAACTGTTTTTT.